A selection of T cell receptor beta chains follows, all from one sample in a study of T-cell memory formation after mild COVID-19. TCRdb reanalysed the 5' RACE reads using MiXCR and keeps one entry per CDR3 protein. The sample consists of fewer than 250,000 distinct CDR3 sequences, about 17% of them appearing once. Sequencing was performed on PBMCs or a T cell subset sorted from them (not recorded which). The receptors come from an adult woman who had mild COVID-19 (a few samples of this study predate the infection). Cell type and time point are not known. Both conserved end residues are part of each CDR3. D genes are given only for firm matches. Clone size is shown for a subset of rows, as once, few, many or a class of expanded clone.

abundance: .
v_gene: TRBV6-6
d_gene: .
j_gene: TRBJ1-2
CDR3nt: TGTGCCAGCAGCCGGGAAGGGACGGCCTATGGCTACACCTTC
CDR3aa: CASSREGTAYGYTF

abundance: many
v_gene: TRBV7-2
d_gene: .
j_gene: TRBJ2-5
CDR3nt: TGTGCCAGCAGCTTAGAGGGGGGGCGGAAGACCCAGTACTTC
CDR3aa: CASSLEGGRKTQYF

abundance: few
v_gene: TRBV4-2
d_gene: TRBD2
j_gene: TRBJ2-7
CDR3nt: TGTGCCAGCAGCCAAGATGGTATGGAGCTACTAGCGGGAGTCGAGCAGTACTTC
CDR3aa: CASSQDGMELLAGVEQYF

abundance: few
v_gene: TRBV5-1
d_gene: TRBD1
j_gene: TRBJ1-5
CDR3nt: TGCGCCAGCAGACGTGGACAGGGAAGCAATCAGCCCCAGCATTTT
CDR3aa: CASRRGQGSNQPQHF

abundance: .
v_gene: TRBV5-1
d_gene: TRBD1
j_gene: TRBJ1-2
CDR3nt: TGCGCCAGCAGCTTGGTTACAGGGGGTAACTATGGCTACACCTTC
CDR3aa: CASSLVTGGNYGYTF

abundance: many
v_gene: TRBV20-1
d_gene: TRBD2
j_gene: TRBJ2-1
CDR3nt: TGCAGTGCTACCCCTGGAAGGGGACTAGCTAATGAGCAGTTCTTC
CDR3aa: CSATPGRGLANEQFF

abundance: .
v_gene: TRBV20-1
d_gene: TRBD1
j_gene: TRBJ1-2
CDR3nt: TGCAGTGCTAAGACCAGGGGGCAGGACTATGGCTACACCTTC
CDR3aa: CSAKTRGQDYGYTF

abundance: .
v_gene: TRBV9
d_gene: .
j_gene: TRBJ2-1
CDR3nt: TGTGCCAGCAGCGTAACATCCGGAAGCTCCTACAATGAGCAGTTCTTC
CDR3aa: CASSVTSGSSYNEQFF

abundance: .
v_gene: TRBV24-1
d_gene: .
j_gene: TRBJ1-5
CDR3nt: TGTGCCACCAGTCGGGGGGGAGGCAATCAGCCCCAGCATTTT
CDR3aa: CATSRGGGNQPQHF

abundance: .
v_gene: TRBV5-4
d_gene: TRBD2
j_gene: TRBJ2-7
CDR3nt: TGTGCCAGCAGCCCCTCTAGCGGGAGACTCGACGAGCAGTACTTC
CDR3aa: CASSPSSGRLDEQYF

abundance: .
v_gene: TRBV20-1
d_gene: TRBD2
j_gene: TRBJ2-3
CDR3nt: TGCAGTGCTAGAGTTTCGAGCGGGATGACAGATACGCAGTATTTT
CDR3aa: CSARVSSGMTDTQYF

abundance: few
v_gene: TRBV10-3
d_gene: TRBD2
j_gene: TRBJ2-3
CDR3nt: TGTGCCATCAGTGATGGGTTAGCGGGGGGCACAGATACGCAGTATTTT
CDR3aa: CAISDGLAGGTDTQYF

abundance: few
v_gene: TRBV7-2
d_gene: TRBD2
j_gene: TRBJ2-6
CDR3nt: TGTGCCAGCAGCCCGCGGGGGGGTGGGGCCAACGTCCTGACTTTC
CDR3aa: CASSPRGGGANVLTF

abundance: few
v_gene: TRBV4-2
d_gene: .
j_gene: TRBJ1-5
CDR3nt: TGTGCCAGCAGCCAAGACTATAGGCAAGGGTCCCGCAATCAGCCCCAGCATTTT
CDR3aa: CASSQDYRQGSRNQPQHF

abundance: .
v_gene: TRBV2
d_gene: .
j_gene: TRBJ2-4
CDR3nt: TGTGCCAGCACGGCGGTCGTGTACATTCAGTACTTC
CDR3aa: CASTAVVYIQYF

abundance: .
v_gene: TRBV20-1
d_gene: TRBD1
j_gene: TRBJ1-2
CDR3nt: TGCAGTGCTGACCCCGAAAGGACAGGAAAGGATGGCTACGACACCTTC
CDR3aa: CSADPERTGKDGYDTF

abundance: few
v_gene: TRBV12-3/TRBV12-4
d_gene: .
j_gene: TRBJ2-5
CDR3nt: TGTGCCAGCACAAATGGGGGGTACCAAGAGACCCAGTACTTC
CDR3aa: CASTNGGYQETQYF

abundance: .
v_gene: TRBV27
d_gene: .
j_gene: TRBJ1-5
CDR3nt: TGTGCCAGCAGTTTAAAGGGATGGGAGGATCAGCCCCAGCATTTT
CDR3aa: CASSLKGWEDQPQHF

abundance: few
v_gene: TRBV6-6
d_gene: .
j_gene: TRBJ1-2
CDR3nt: TGTGCCTCCGGGACGGTGAACTATGGCTACACCTTC
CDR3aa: CASGTVNYGYTF

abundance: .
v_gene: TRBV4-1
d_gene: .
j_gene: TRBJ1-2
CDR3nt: TGCGCCAGCAGCCAAGAGCGGCAGTCCTTCTATGGCTACACCTTC
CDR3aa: CASSQERQSFYGYTF

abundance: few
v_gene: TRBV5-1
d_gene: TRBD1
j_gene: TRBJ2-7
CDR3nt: TGCGCCAGCAGCCACGGGACAGGGACCTTAGGAGAGCAGTACTTC
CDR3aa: CASSHGTGTLGEQYF

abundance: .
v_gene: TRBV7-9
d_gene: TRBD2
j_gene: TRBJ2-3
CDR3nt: TGTGCCAGCAGCTTAGGGGGGAGGGTCACAGATACGCAGTATTTT
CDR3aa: CASSLGGRVTDTQYF

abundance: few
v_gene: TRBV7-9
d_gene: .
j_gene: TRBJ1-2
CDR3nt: TGTGCCAGCAGCTTAGCGCTCGGGGTCTATGGCTACACCTTC
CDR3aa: CASSLALGVYGYTF

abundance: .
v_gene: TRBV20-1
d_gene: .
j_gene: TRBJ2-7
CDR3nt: TGCAGTGCTAGAGATGTTAAGGGTTCCTACGAGCAGTACTTC
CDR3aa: CSARDVKGSYEQYF

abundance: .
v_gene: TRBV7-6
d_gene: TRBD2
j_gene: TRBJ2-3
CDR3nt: TGTGCCAGCAGCCGATTAGGCCAAAACCTAGCGGGGGCAACAGATACGCAGTATTTT
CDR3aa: CASSRLGQNLAGATDTQYF

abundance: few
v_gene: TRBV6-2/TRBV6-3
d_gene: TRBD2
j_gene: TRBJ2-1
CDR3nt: TGTGCCAGCAGTTTCCCCGGGACTAGCGGCTACAATGAGCAGTTCTTC
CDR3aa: CASSFPGTSGYNEQFF

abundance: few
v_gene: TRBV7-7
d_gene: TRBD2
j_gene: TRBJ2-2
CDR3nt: TGTGCCAGCAGCTTTAGCGGGGGCACCGGGGAGCTGTTTTTT
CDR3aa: CASSFSGGTGELFF

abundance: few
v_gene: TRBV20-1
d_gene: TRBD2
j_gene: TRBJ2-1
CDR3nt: TGCAGTGCCCCGACTAGCGGGAGGTCCAATGAGCAGTTCTTC
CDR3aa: CSAPTSGRSNEQFF

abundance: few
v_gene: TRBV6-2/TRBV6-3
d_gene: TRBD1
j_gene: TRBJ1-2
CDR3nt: TGTGCCAGCAGGAGACAGGGATTTGATGGCTACACCTTC
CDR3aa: CASRRQGFDGYTF

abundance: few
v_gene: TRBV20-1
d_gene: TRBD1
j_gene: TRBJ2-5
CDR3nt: TGCAGTGCTAGGGACAGGGGGAGGGAGACCCAGTACTTC
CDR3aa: CSARDRGRETQYF

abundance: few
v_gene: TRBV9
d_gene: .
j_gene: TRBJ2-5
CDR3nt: TGTGCCAGCAGCGTAGGAACAGGGTCAGAGACCCAGTACTTC
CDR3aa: CASSVGTGSETQYF

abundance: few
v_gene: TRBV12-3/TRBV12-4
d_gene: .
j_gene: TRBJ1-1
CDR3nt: TGTGCCAGCACCAAGGGGGTGGCGGATGCTTTCTTT
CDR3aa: CASTKGVADAFF

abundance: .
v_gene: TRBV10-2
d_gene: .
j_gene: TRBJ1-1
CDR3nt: TGCGCCAGCAGCACCTTGTATCAACCGGGAGCTTTCTTT
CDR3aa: CASSTLYQPGAFF

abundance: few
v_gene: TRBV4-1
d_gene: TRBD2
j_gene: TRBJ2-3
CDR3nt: TGCGCCAGCAGCCCAACTAGCGCCCCGGGACTGTATACGCAGTATTTT
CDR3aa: CASSPTSAPGLYTQYF

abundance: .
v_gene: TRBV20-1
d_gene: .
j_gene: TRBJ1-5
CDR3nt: TGCAGTGCTCAGCAAGGTTATCAGCCCCAGCATTTT
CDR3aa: CSAQQGYQPQHF

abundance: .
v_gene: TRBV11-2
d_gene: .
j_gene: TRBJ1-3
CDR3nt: TGTGCCAGCAGCTTAAGCCACTCTGGAAACACCATATATTTT
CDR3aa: CASSLSHSGNTIYF

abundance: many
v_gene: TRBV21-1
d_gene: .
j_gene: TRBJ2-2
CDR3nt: TGTGCCAGCAGCGGGAGGATCCGGAACACCGGGGAGCTGTTTTTT
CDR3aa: CASSGRIRNTGELFF

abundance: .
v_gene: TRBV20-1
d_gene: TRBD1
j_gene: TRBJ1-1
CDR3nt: TGCAGTGCTAGTGATGCGACAGGGGGAAGTACTGAAGCTTTCTTT
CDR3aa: CSASDATGGSTEAFF

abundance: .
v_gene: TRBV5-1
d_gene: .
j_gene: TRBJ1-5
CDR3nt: TGCGCCAGCAGCTTGAATGGGGGGTTCAATCAGCCCCAGCATTTT
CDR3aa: CASSLNGGFNQPQHF

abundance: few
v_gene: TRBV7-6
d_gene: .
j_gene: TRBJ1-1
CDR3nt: TGTGCCAGCAGCTTTGAGAGTGGGGCAGTCAACACTGAAGCTTTCTTT
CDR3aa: CASSFESGAVNTEAFF

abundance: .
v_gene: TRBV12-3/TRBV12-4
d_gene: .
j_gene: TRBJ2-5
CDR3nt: TGTGCCAGCAGTACCGCAGCCCCCGAGACCCAGTACTTC
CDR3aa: CASSTAAPETQYF

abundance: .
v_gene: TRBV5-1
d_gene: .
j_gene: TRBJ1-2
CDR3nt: TGCGCCAGCCGCGGGGCCCTAGCTAACTATGGCTACACCTTC
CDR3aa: CASRGALANYGYTF

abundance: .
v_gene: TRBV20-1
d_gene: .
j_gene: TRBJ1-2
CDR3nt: TGCAGTGCTAGAGAAGCAGAGTTCGGTGGCTACACCTTC
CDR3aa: CSAREAEFGGYTF

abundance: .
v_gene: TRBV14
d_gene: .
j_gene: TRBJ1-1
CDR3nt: TGTGCCAGCAGCCAATCTGGTGAGACATCCAACACTGAAGCTTTCTTT
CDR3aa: CASSQSGETSNTEAFF